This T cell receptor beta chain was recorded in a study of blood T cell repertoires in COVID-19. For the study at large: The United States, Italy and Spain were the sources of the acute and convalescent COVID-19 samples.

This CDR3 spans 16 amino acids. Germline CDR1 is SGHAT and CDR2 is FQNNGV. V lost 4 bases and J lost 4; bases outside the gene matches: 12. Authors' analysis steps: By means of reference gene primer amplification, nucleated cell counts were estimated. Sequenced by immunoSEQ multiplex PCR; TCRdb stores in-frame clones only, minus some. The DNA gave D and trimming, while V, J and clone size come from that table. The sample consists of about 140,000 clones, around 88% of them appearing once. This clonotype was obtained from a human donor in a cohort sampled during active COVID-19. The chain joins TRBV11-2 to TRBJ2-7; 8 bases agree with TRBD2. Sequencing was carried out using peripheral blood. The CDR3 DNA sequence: TGTGCCAGCAGCTCCCACCGGGGGGGGCAGCCTTACGAGCAGTACTTC. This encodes CASSSHRGGQPYEQYF.